The clone carrying this TCR beta chain was found many times. Its target is not known. TCRdb itself ran the 5' RACE reads through MiXCR, one entry per CDR3 protein. The sample holds 750,000 to 850,000 distinct CDR3 sequences, 12% seen once. V was cut by 3 bases and J by 15 bases, with 15 bases left in between. Per germline, CDR1 KGHSH and CDR2 LQKENI. This CDR3 is 13 amino acids long. The data belong to a study of CD8 T cells in ankylosing spondylitis. General observations from the study: Matched ankylosing spondylitis synovial fluid reportedly contained a significantly enriched population of disease-linked clones. Among TCR beta sequences, a motif of under ten highly homologous variants appeared characteristic of ankylosing spondylitis blood. Previously reported in reactive arthritis synovial fluid and blood were some of the motif variants.

The sequence came from a male donor with ankylosing spondylitis. The material sequenced was blood, either unsorted or a sorted T cell fraction (not recorded which). This chain connects TRBV18 to TRBJ1-6, with D perhaps TRBD1 (5 bases). The DNA for the CDR3 is TGTGCCAGCTCACCTCCGGGGCCTAGAAGCCTCCACTTT. Amino acids: CASSPPGPRSLHF.